This T cell receptor (beta chain) comes out of a study of shared T cell receptors in the human thymus. This CDR3 region has 18 residues. The germline V gene has CDR1 SGDLS and CDR2 YYNGEE. Germline trimming cut 3 bases from V and 1 base from J; bases unmatched to any gene: 11. The method was immunoSEQ multiplex PCR; TCRdb's version includes in-frame clones alone and lacks a portion of them. The sample holds some 700,000 clones; 85% to 90% are singletons and the top ten take around 0.0099%. This sample also appeared in a second study, on human thymus T cells. That source notes: The study used thymus tissue resected during corrective heart surgery. Related research has reported that thymic repertoires overlap highly among unrelated individuals.

V is TRBV9 and J is TRBJ2-1; 9 nucleotides line up with TRBD1. The specimen sequenced was thymocytes. The sequence was collected from a boy under three years old with a congenital heart defect. The CDR3 reads CASSGNRGLGYSYNEQFF. The CDR3 nucleotides are TGTGCCAGCAGCGGGAACAGGGGGCTAGGATATTCCTACAATGAGCAGTTCTTC. The entire variable domain, with the rest obtained from reference TRBV9 and TRBJ2-1, is as follows: DSGVTQTPKHLITATGQRVTLRCSPRSGDLSVYWYQQSLDQGLQFLIQYYNGEERAKGNILERFSAQQFPDLHSELNLSSLELGDSALYFCASSGNRGLGYSYNEQFFGPGTRLTVL.